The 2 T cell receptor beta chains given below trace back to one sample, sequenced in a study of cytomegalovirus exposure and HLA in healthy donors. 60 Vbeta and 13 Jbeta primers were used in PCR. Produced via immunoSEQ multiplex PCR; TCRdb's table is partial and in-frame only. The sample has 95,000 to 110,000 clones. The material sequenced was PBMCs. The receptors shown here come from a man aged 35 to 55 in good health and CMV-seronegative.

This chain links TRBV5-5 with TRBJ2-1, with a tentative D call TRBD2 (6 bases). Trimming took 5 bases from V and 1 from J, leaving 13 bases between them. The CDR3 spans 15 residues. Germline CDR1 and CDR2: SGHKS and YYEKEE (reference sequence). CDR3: CASSRVGTSYNEQFF. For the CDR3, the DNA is TGTGCCAGCAGTCGGGTAGGGACTTCCTACAATGAGCAGTTCTTC.

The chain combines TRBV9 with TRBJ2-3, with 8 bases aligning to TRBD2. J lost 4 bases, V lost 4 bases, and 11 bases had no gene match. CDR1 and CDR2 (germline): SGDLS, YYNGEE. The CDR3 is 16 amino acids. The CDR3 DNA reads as TGTGCCAGCAGCCTCTCTGAGCGGGAGTGGTCAGATACGCAGTATTTT. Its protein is CASSLSEREWSDTQYF.